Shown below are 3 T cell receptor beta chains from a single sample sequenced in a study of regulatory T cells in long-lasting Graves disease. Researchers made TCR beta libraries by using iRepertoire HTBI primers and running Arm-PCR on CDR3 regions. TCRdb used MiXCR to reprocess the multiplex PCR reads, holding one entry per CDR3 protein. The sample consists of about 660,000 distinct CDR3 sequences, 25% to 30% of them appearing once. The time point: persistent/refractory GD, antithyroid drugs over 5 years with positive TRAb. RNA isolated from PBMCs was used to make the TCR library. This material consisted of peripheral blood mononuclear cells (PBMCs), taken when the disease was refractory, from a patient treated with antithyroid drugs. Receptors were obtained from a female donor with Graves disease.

The CDR3 region is CASSVGTGPSLSYTF. The DNA of the CDR3 is TGTGCCAGCAGCGTAGGGACAGGGCCTTCTCTGAGCTACACCTTC. J is TRBJ1-2 and V is TRBV9; 8 positions match TRBD1. Germline V lookup: CDR1 SGDLS, CDR2 YYNGEE. Trimming took 0 bases from V and 9 from J; bases not matched to a gene: 10. The length of the CDR3 is 15 residues.

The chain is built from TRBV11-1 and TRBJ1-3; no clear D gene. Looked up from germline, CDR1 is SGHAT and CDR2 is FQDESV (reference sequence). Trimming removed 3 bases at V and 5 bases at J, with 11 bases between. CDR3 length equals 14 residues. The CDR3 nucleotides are TGTGCCAGCAGCTTTGGAGACAATAGAAACACCATATATTTT. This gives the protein CASSFGDNRNTIYF.

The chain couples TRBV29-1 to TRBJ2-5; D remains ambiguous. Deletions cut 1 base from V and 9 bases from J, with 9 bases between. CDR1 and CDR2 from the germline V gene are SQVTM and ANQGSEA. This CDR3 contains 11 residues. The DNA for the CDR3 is TGCAGCGTTGAAGTTAGCCGGGCCCAGTACTTC. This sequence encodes CSVEVSRAQYF.